In its sample, the clone carrying this T cell receptor (beta chain) was seen once. A much larger clone lies a single base off, so this may be a read error. Each CDR3 protein gets one entry after TCRdb re-called the 5' RACE reads with MiXCR. The sample carries approximately 31,000 distinct CDR3 sequences, 5.7% recorded once. The sample belongs to a study of early T cells in non-severe SARS-CoV-2 infection. The V and J ends lost 2 bases and 6 bases respectively, with 10 bases between them. The CDR3 consists of 13 residues. Germline assignment: CDR1 SGHRS and CDR2 YFSETQ. The source is an adult who was a healthcare worker with PCR-confirmed SARS-CoV-2 infection or an uninfected control (not recorded which). The J gene is TRBJ2-3, the V gene TRBV5-1, with D hard to call. Sequencing was done on a sample of whole blood. The CDR3 loop is CASSFGSRDTQYF. The CDR3 nucleotides read TGCGCCAGCAGCTTTGGTAGCAGGGATACGCAGTATTTT.